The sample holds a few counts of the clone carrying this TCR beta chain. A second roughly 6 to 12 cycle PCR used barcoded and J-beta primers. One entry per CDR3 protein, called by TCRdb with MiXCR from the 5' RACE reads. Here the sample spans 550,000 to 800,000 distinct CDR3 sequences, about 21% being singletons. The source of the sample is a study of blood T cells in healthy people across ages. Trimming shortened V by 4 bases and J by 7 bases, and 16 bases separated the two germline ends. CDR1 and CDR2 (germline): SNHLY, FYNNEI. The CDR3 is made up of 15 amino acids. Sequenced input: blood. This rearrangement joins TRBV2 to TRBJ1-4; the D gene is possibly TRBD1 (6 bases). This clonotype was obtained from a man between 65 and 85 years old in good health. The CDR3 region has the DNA TGTGCCAGCAGTGGTCAACAGGGAGGTAGTGAAAAACTGTTTTTT. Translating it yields CASSGQQGGSEKLFF.